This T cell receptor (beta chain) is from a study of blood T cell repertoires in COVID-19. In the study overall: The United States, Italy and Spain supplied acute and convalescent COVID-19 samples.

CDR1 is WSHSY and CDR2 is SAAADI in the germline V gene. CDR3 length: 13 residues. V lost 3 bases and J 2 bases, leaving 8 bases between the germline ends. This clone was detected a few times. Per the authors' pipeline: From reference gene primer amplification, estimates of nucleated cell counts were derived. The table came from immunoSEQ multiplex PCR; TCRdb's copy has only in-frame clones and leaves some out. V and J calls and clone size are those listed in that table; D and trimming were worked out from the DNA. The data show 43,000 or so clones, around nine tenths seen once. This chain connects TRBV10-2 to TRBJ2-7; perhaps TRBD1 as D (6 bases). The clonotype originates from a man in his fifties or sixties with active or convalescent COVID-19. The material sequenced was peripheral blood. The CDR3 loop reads CASSEGGPYEQYF. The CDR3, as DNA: TGCGCCAGCAGTGAAGGGGGACCCTACGAGCAGTACTTC.